This T cell receptor beta chain was retrieved from a study of T-cell reconstitution after alpha-beta-depleted transplantation in children. Findings and caveats of the study: A year post-transplant, T-cell counts and diversity derived mostly from newly produced T cells. The study reportedly traced alpha-beta T cells about two months after transplant to several hundred expanded graft clones.

Unique molecular identifiers were built into the TCRbeta library. A single record per CDR3 protein comes from TCRdb applying MiXCR to the PCR reads. The sample shows about 20,000 distinct CDR3 sequences, 10% to 15% of them seen only once. CDR3 length: 15 amino acids. Germline V gene sequence: CDR1 SGHRS, CDR2 YFSETQ. V gave up 6 bases and J gave up 6 bases; unmatched junction bases: 10. This clonotype has more than one count but fewer than ten. Antigen: not known. This clonotype originated in a female patient under 10 years old who had a stem cell transplant for congenital amegakaryocytic thrombocytopenia, so the T cells may come from the graft donor. Material: PBMCs, mostly from graft donor cells, obtained 60 days after TCRalphabeta/CD19-depleted stem cell transplant. V gene TRBV5-1 combines with J gene TRBJ2-3; 10 positions agree with TRBD2. The CDR3: CASNRGAGGFDTQYF. Written as DNA, the CDR3 is TGCGCCAGCAACCGAGGAGCGGGAGGGTTTGATACGCAGTATTTT.